The source of this T cell receptor beta chain is a study of T cells after posttransplantation cyclophosphamide. Produced via immunoSEQ multiplex PCR; TCRdb's table is partial and in-frame only. The record shows around 35,000 clones for this sample, with no singletons present. This clone was counted at least ten times. What it recognizes is unknown. The study, taken as a whole, reports: Later blood repertoires were often dominated by clones from the donor CD8+ memory compartment.

The CDR3 contains 14 residues. V dropped 5 bases and J dropped 0; count of bases not matched to a gene: 2. Sequenced material: PBMCs. This rearrangement joins TRBV12-3 or TRBV12-4 to TRBJ2-7; 9 bases line up with TRBD1. The receptor was derived from a woman between 50 and 59 years old in good health and a related stem cell transplant donor. CDR3 loop: CASSTGGSSYEQYF. The CDR3 DNA sequence: TGTGCCAGCAGTACAGGGGGCTCCTCCTACGAGCAGTACTTC.